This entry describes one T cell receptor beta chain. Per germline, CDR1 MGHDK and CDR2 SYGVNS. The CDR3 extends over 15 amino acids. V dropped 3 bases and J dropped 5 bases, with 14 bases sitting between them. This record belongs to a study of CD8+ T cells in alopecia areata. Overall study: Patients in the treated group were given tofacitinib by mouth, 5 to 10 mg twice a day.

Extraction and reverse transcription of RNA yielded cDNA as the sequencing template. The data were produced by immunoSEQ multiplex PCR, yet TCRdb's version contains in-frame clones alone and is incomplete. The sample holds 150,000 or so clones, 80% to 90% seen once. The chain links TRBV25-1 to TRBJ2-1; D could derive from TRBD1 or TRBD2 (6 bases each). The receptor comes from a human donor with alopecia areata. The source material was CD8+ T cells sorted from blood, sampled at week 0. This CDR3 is CASSDAAGHDNEQFF. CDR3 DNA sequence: TGTGCCAGCAGTGACGCTGCGGGACATGACAATGAGCAGTTCTTC. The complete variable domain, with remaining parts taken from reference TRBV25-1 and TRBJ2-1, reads EADIYQTPRYLVIGTGKKITLECSQTMGHDKMYWYQQDPGMELHLIHYSYGVNSTEKGDLSSESTVSRIRTEHFPLTLESARPSHTSQYLCASSDAAGHDNEQFFGPGTRLTVL.